This T cell receptor (beta chain) was documented in a study of blood T cell repertoires in COVID-19. Overall study context: Acute and convalescent COVID-19 samples came from the United States, Italy and Spain.

Authors' processing steps: Amplified reference gene primers provided the basis for estimating nucleated cell counts. The data were produced by immunoSEQ multiplex PCR, yet TCRdb's version contains in-frame clones alone and is incomplete. Clone size and V and J calls were adopted from that table, with D and trimming inferred from the DNA. The table has some 68,000 clones, about nine tenths seen once. Trimming stripped 2 bases from V and 8 bases from J, with 10 bases between. CDR3 length: 13 residues. The germline V gene has CDR1 SGHDT and CDR2 YYEEEE. Sequencing input: peripheral blood. The chain is built from TRBV5-6 and TRBJ1-4, with a tentative D call TRBD1 (6 bases). This TCR came from a man in his fifties or sixties with COVID-19, enrolled during active disease. The CDR3 DNA sequence: TGTGCCAGCAGCTTACAGGGCACCGAAAAACTGTTTTTT. Translation: CASSLQGTEKLFF.